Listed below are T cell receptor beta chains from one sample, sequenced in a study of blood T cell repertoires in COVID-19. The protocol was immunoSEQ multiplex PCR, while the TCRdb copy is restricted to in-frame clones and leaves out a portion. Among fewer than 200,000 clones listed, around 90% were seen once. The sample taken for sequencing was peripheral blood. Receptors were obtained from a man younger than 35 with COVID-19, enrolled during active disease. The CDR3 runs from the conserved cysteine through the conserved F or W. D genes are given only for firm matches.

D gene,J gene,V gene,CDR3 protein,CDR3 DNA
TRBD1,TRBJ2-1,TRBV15,CATSRLTGGNEQFF,TGTGCCACCAGCAGACTGACAGGGGGGAATGAGCAGTTCTTC
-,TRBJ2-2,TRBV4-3,CASSQDLRSGELFF,TGCGCCAGCAGCCAAGATCTACGGTCCGGGGAGCTGTTTTTT
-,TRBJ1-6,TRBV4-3,CASSQRGFGESPLHF,TGCGCCAGCAGCCAAAGAGGGTTTGGGGAATCACCCCTCCACTTT
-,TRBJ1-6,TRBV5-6,CASSLVQGDSPLHF,TGTGCCAGCAGCTTGGTGCAGGGTGATTCACCCCTCCACTTT
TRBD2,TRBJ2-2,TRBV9,CASSVDGGRNTGELFF,TGTGCCAGCAGCGTAGATGGCGGGAGAAACACCGGGGAGCTGTTTTTT
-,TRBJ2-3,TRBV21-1,CASSKVVGLRRTSKRDTQYF,TGTGCCAGCAGCAAAGTGGTGGGGTTACGAAGGACTTCCAAACGAGATACGCAGTATTTT
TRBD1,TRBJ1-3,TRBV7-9,CASSLQGAHGNTIYF,TGTGCCAGCAGCTTACAGGGGGCTCATGGAAACACCATATATTTT
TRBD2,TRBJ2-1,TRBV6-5,CATSRREGKQFF,TGTGCCACCTCGAGGCGGGAGGGCAAGCAGTTCTTC
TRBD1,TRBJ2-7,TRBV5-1,CASSSGTGAYEQYF,TGCGCCAGCAGCAGCGGGACAGGGGCCTACGAGCAGTACTTC
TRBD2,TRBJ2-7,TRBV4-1,CASSLSGTSGSYEQYF,TGCGCCAGCAGCCTATCCGGGACTAGCGGGAGTTACGAGCAGTACTTC
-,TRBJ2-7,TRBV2,CASSELYEQYF,TGTGCCAGCAGTGAACTTTACGAGCAGTACTTC
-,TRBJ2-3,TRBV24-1,CATSDLRSGSTDTQYF,TGTGCCACCAGTGATTTACGATCGGGGTCCACAGATACGCAGTATTTT